This T cell receptor (beta chain) emerged from a study of shared clonotypes between healthy human individuals. Study findings and constraints: Among donors, sharing of clonotypes was expected to be affected by sequencing depth.

CD8 cells classed as naive were CD45RO-negative and positively selected for CCR7, excluding terminally differentiated effector memory CD45RA+ cells. As regards this clone: The antigen remains undetermined.

The assay was immunoSEQ multiplex PCR, and TCRdb's table has in-frame clones only and misses some. The table has over 2,000,000 clones, roughly 93% seen once. The CDR3 has 15 amino acids. Per germline, CDR1 SEHNR and CDR2 FQNEAQ (reference sequence). V was pared by 5 bases and J by 1 base, with 14 bases between. Sequencing was performed on naive CD8+ T cells from PBMCs. V usage is TRBV7-9 and J usage is TRBJ1-2, with D tentatively TRBD1 (5 bases). This TCR came from a man between 18 and 29 years old in good health. Some clones in this sample may be carry-over from other donors' samples. CDR3 amino acids: CASSSTTAINYGYTF. The CDR3 DNA is TGTGCCAGCAGCAGCACGACAGCTATTAACTATGGCTACACCTTC.